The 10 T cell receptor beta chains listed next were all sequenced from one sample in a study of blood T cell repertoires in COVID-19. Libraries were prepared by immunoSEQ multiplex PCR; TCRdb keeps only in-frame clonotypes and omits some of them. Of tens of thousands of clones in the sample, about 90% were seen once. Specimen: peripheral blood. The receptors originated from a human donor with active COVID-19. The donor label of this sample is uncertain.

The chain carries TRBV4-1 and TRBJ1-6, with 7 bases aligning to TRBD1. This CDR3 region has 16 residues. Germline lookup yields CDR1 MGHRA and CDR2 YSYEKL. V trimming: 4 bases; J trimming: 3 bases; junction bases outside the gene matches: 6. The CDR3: CASSRDRDSYNSPLHF. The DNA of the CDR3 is TGCGCCAGCAGCCGAGACCGGGACAGCTATAATTCACCCCTCCACTTT.

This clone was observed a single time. The CDR3 DNA reads as TGTGCCTGGAGTGTAGACAGCCTTCTGAACACTGAAGCTTTCTTT. It codes for CAWSVDSLLNTEAFF. The chain links TRBV30 to TRBJ1-1, with D possibly matching TRBD1 (5 bases). Between the trimmed V and J ends, which lost 0 bases and 0 bases, there was a span of 11 bases. The CDR3 extends over 15 amino acids. CDR1 is GTSNPN, CDR2 SVGIG, per germline (reference sequence). The full variable domain, in which reference TRBV30 and TRBJ1-1 provide the parts outside the CDR3, is SQTIHQWPATLVQPVGSPLSLECTVEGTSNPNLYWYRQAAGRGLQLLFYSVGIGQISSEVPQNLSASRPQDRQFILSSKKLLLSDSGFYLCAWSVDSLLNTEAFFGQGTRLTVV.

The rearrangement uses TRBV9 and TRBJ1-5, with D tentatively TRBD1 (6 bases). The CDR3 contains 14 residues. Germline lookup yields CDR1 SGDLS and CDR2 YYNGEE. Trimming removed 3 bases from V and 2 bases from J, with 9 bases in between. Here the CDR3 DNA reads TGTGCCAGCAGCGCATCAGGGGGCAATCAGCCCCAGCATTTT. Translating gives CASSASGGNQPQHF.

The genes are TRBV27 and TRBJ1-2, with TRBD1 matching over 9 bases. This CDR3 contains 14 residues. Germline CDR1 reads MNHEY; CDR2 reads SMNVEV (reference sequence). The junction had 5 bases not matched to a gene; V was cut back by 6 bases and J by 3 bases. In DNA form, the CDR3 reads TGTGCCAGCAGGCCACAGGGGGCGCACTATGGCTACACCTTC. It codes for CASRPQGAHYGYTF.

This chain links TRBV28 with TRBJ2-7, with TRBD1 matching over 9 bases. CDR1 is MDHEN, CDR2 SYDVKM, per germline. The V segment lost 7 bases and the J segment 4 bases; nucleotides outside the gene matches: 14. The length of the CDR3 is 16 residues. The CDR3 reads CASNSPWGQGNYEQYF. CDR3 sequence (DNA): TGTGCCAGCAACTCCCCGTGGGGACAGGGAAATTACGAGCAGTACTTC.

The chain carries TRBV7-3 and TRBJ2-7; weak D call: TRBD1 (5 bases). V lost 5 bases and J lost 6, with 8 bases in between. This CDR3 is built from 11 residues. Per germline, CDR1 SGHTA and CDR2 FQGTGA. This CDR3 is CASSPGPEQYF. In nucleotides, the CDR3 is TGTGCCAGCAGCCCAGGGCCCGAGCAGTACTTC.

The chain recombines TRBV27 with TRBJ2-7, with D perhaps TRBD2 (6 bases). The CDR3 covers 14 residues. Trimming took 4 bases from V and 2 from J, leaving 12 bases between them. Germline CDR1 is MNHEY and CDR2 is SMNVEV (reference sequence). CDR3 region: CASSSAGLPYEQYF. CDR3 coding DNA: TGTGCCAGCAGTTCGGCGGGACTCCCCTACGAGCAGTACTTC.

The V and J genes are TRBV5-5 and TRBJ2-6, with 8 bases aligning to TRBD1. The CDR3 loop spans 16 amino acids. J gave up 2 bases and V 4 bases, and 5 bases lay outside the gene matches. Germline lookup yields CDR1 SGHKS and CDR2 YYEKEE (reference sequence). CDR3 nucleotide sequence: TGTGCCAGCAGCACGGACAGGGAAACTGGGGCCAACGTCCTGACTTTC. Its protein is CASSTDRETGANVLTF.

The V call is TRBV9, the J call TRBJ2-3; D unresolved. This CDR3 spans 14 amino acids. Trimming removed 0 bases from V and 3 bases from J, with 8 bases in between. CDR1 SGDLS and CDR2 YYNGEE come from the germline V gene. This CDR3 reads CASSVAGRTDTQYF. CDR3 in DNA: TGTGCCAGCAGCGTAGCGGGTAGGACAGATACGCAGTATTTT.

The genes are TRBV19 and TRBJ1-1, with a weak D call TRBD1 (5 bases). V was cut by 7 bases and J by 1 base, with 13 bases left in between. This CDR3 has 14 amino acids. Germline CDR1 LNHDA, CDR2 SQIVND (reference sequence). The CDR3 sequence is CASTRQPRNTEAFF. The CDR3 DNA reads TGTGCCAGTACCAGACAGCCACGGAACACTGAAGCTTTCTTT.